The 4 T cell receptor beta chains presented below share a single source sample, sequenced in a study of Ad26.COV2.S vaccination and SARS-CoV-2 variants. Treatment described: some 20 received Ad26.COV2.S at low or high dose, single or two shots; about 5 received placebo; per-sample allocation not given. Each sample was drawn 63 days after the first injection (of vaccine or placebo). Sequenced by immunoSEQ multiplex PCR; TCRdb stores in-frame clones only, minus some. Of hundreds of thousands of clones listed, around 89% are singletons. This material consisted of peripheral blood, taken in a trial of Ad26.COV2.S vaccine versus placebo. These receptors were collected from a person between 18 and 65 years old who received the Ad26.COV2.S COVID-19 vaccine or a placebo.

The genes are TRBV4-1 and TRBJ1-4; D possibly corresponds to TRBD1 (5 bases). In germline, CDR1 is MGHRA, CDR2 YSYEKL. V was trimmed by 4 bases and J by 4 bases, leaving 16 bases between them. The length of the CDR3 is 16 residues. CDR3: CASSPVPRAFNEKLFF. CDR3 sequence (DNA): TGCGCCAGCAGCCCTGTCCCCAGGGCTTTTAATGAAAAACTGTTTTTT.

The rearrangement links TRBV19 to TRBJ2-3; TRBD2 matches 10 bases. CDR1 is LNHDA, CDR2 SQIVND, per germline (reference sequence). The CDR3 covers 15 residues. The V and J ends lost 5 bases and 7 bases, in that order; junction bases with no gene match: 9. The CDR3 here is CASSSQAGGPYTQYF. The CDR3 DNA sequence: TGTGCCAGTAGTTCTCAAGCGGGGGGGCCGTATACGCAGTATTTT.

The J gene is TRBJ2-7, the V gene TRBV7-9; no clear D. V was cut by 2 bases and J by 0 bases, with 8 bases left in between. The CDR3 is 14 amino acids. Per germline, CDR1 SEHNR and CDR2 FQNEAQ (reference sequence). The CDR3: CASSLTAYSYEQYF. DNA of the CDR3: TGTGCCAGCAGCTTAACGGCCTACTCCTACGAGCAGTACTTC.

The CDR3 spells CASRDRGGETQYF. CDR3 DNA: TGTGCCAGCAGGGACAGGGGCGGGGAGACCCAGTACTTC. This rearrangement joins TRBV2 to TRBJ2-5; TRBD1 matches 9 bases. The V gene end was trimmed by 6 bases and the J gene end by 5 bases; junction bases not matched to a gene: 4. Germline values: CDR1 SNHLY, CDR2 FYNNEI. The CDR3 loop spans 13 amino acids.